The source of this T cell receptor beta chain is a study of cytomegalovirus exposure and HLA in healthy donors. Points from the study as a whole: Later analysis found that TCR beta chains associated with HLA were more clonally expanded than other, equally common chains. Another analysis was done later, and it associated approximately 17,000 TCR beta sequences with HLA alleles at 0.05 false discovery rate. Rare sequences made up most TCRs, while some public TCRs were found in many donors.

Remarks on this clone: Its cognate antigen is unknown.

The PCR was carried out with 60 Vbeta primers and 13 Jbeta primers. Assay: immunoSEQ multiplex PCR; the TCRdb copy retains only in-frame clones and omits some. The sample carries over 150,000 clones, 75% to 85% recorded once. The sequence was obtained from a woman aged 50 to 60 in good health and CMV-seropositive. The specimen sequenced was PBMCs.

CDR3 nucleotides: TGTGCCAGCAGTGAAGGGACAGGTGTTAATGAAAAACTGTTTTTT. As protein: CASSEGTGVNEKLFF. The rearrangement joins TRBV6-1 to TRBJ1-4; 7 nucleotides agree with TRBD1. Trimming cost V 1 base and J 4 bases; bases outside gene matches: 3. This CDR3 contains 15 residues. Germline V CDR1 and CDR2: MNHNS, SASEGT.